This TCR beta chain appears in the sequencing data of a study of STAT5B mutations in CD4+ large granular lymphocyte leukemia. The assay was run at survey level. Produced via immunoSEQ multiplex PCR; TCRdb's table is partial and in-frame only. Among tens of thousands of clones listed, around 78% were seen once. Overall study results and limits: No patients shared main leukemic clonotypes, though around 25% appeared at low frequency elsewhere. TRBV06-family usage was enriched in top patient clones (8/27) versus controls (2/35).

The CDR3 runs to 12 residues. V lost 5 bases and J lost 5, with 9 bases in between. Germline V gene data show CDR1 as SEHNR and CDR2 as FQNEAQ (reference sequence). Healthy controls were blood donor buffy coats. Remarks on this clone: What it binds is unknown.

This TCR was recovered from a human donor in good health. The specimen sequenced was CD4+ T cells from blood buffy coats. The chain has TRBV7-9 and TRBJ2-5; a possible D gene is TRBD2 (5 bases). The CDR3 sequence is CASSGWRETQYF. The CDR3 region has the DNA TGTGCCAGCAGCGGGTGGAGGGAGACCCAGTACTTC.